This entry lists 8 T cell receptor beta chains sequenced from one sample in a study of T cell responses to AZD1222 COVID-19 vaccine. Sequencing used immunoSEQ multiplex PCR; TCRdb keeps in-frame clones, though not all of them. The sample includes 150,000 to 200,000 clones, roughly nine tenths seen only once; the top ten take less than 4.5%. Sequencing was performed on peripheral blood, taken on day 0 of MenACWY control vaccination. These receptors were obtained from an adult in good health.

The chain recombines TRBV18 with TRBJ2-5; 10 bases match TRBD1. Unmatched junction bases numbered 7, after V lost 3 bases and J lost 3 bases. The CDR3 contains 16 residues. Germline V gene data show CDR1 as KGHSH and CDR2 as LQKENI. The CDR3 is CASSPRQGAREETQYF. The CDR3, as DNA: TGTGCCAGCTCACCCCGACAGGGGGCGCGGGAAGAGACCCAGTACTTC.

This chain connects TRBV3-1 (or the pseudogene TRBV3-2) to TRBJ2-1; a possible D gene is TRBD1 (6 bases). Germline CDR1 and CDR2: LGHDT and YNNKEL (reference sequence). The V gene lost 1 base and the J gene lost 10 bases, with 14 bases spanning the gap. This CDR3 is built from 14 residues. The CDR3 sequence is CASSQGTGIQEQFF. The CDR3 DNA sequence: TGTGCCAGCAGCCAAGGAACAGGGATTCAGGAGCAGTTCTTC.

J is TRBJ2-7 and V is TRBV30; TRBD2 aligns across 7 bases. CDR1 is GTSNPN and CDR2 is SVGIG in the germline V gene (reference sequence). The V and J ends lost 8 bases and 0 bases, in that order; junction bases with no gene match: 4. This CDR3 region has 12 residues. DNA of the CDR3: TGTGCCGGTGGGAGGGTCTCCTACGAGCAGTACTTC. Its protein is CAGGRVSYEQYF.

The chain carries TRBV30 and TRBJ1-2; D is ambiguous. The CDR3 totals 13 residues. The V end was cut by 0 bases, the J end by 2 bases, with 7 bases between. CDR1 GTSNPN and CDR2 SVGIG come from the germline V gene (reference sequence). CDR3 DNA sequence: TGTGCCTGGAGTGTACTCCAGAACTATGGCTACACCTTC. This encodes CAWSVLQNYGYTF. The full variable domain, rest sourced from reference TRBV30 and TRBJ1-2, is SQTIHQWPATLVQPVGSPLSLECTVEGTSNPNLYWYRQAAGRGLQLLFYSVGIGQISSEVPQNLSASRPQDRQFILSSKKLLLSDSGFYLCAWSVLQNYGYTFGSGTRLTVV.

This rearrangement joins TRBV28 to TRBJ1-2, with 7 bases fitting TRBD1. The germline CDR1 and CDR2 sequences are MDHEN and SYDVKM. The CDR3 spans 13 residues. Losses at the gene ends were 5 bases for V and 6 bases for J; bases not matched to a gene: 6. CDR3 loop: CASSGDRANGYTF. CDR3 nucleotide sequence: TGTGCCAGCAGTGGGGACAGAGCCAATGGCTACACCTTC.

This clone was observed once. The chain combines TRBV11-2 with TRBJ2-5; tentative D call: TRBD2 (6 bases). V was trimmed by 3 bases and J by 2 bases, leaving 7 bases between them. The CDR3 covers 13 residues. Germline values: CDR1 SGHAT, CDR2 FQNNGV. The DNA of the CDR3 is TGTGCCAGCAGCTTTGGGGGGCAAGAGACCCAGTACTTC. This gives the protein CASSFGGQETQYF.

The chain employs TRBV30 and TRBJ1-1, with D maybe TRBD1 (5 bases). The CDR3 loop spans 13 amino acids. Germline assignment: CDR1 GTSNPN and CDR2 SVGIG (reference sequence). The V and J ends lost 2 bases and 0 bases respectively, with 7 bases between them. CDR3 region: CAWSWGMNTEAFF. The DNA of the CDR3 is TGTGCCTGGAGTTGGGGGATGAACACTGAAGCTTTCTTT.

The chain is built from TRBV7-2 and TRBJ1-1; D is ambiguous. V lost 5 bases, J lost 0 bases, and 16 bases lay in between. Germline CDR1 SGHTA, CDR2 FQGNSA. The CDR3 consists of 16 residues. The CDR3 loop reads CASSLTRSRLNTEAFF. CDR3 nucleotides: TGTGCCAGCAGCCTGACTCGATCCAGGCTGAACACTGAAGCTTTCTTT.